Listed here are 27 T cell receptor beta chains from one sample, sequenced in a study of glioma-infiltrating T cells. The iRepertoire nested amplicon-rescue multiplex PCR amplified TCR alpha and beta CDR3s from RNA. From the multiplex PCR reads, TCRdb called clonotypes with MiXCR, one entry per CDR3 protein. The sample has approximately 90,000 distinct CDR3 sequences, around a quarter seen once. The source material was glioma tissue, nonneoplastic brain tissue, or PBMCs (not recorded which). Receptor source: a human donor with low-grade glioma or glioblastoma, undergoing nonglioma brain surgery, or in good health (not recorded which).

This clonotype showed up just a few times. The chain is built from TRBV5-6 and TRBJ2-5; perhaps TRBD1 as D (6 bases). Germline-derived CDR1 and CDR2 are SGHDT and YYEEEE. The CDR3 sequence is 15 residues long. V shed 1 base and J shed 1 base, with 11 bases lying between them. The CDR3 bases are TGTGCCAGCAGCTTGCTAGACAGGACCCAAGAGACCCAGTACTTC. Its protein is CASSLLDRTQETQYF. Full variable domain (outside the CDR3, taken from reference TRBV5-6 and TRBJ2-5): DAGVTQSPTHLIKTRGQQVTLRCSPKSGHDTVSWYQQALGQGPQFIFQYYEEEERQRGNFPDRFSGHQFPNYSSELNVNALLLGDSALYLCASSLLDRTQETQYFGPGTRLLVL.

This clonotype was observed many times. The V gene is TRBV7-8, the J gene TRBJ1-3, with a weak D call TRBD1 (6 bases). The CDR3 runs 16 residues. V was shortened by 4 bases and J by 0 bases, with 13 bases between the two germline ends. Looked up from germline, CDR1 is SGHVS and CDR2 is FQNEAQ. The DNA for the CDR3 is TGTGCCAGCAGCTCTCCGGGACACGTCTCTGGAAACACCATATATTTT. Its translation: CASSSPGHVSGNTIYF.

The CDR3 loop is CASSARLGWSTDTQYF. For the CDR3, the DNA is TGTGCCAGTAGTGCGCGACTCGGCTGGAGCACAGATACGCAGTATTTT. This chain links TRBV19 with TRBJ2-3, with no clear D. This CDR3 spans 16 amino acids. V lost 5 bases and J lost 0, with 15 bases in between. Germline V gene data show CDR1 as LNHDA and CDR2 as SQIVND (reference sequence). Based on the CDR3 plus reference TRBV19 and TRBJ2-3, the full variable domain is DGGITQSPKYLFRKEGQNVTLSCEQNLNHDAMYWYRQDPGQGLRLIYYSQIVNDFQKGDIAEGYSVSREKKESFPLTVTSAQKNPTAFYLCASSARLGWSTDTQYFGPGTRLTVL.

This clonotype has a count of ten or more. V and J are TRBV25-1 and TRBJ1-1, with TRBD1 matching over 8 bases. The germline V gene has CDR1 MGHDK and CDR2 SYGVNS. The CDR3 totals 15 residues. V trimming: 5 bases; J trimming: 4 bases; junction bases outside the gene matches: 9. The CDR3 coding sequence is TGTGCCAGCAGTCAAATGGACAGGGAGTTCACTGAAGCTTTCTTT. As protein: CASSQMDREFTEAFF.

Of note for this clonotype: This could be a read error, since a much larger clone is one nucleotide away. V is TRBV6-2 or TRBV6-3 and J is TRBJ2-1; D uncertain. The CDR3 length is 14 residues. CDR1 is MNHEY and CDR2 is SVGEGT in the germline V gene. V was shortened by 6 bases and J by 10 bases, with 19 bases between the two germline ends. CDR3 amino acids: CASRELTAPYEQFF. In DNA form, the CDR3 reads TGTGCCAGCAGAGAGTTGACGGCGCCCTACGAGCAGTTCTTC.

This clonotype was observed a few times. V gene TRBV29-1 combines with J gene TRBJ2-3; D gene uncertain. Trimming stripped 4 bases from V and 1 base from J, with 15 bases between. This CDR3 has 15 residues. The germline gives CDR1 SQVTM, CDR2 ANQGSEA. The DNA of the CDR3 is TGCAGCGTTGGGCCGCCTGCGCTCCGCACAGATACGCAGTATTTT. Its protein product is CSVGPPALRTDTQYF.

The sample holds a few counts of this clonotype. This chain joins TRBV12-3 or TRBV12-4 and TRBJ1-4; no reliable D call. The CDR3 covers 14 residues. Trimming left V 3 bases short and J 8 bases short, with 13 bases between. The CDR3 coding sequence is TGTGCCAGCAGTTTGAGGAGAACCGGCGAAAAACTGTTTTTT. Translated, it gives CASSLRRTGEKLFF.

As for this clonotype: Possible read error: a much larger clone is one base away. The genes are TRBV2 and TRBJ1-4; the D gene is possibly TRBD1 (5 bases). This CDR3 is 14 amino acids long. CDR1 and CDR2 from the germline V gene are SNHLY and FYNNEI. DNA of the CDR3: TGTGCCAGCAATGATCGACAGTCCAATGAAAAACCGTTTTTT. Translation gives CASNDRQSNEKPFF.

This clonotype occurred many times. The V gene is TRBV6-1, the J gene TRBJ1-1; the D gene is possibly TRBD1 (5 bases). Germline lookup yields CDR1 MNHNS and CDR2 SASEGT. V was shortened by 5 bases and J by 1 base, with 14 bases between the two germline ends. The CDR3 runs 15 residues. CDR3 nucleotide sequence: TGTGCCAGCAGTCAGACCGGGACCGGGAACACTGAAGCTTTCTTT. Its translation is CASSQTGTGNTEAFF.

This clonotype was observed at least ten times. This chain uses TRBV4-1 with TRBJ1-2; TRBD1 aligns across 7 bases. J gave up 4 bases and V 0 bases, and 2 bases lay outside the gene matches. This CDR3 is 14 amino acids long. Germline V CDR1 and CDR2: MGHRA, YSYEKL. CDR3 sequence: CASSQDRGLYGYTF. The CDR3, as DNA: TGCGCCAGCAGCCAAGATAGGGGGCTCTATGGCTACACCTTC.

Many counts were recorded for this clonotype. V usage is TRBV3-1 and J usage is TRBJ1-1, with a tentative D call TRBD1 (5 bases). The CDR3 totals 14 residues. Trimming took 5 bases from V and 8 from J, leaving 18 bases between them. Germline V gives CDR1 LGHDT, CDR2 YNNKEL (reference sequence). The CDR3 DNA reads TGTGCCAGCAGCGGAGAGTCAGGGTTGGAGGAAGCTTTCTTT. Translating it yields CASSGESGLEEAFF.

Remarks on this clonotype: Lacking the conserved final phenylalanine or tryptophan, this CDR3 likely reflects a read error. The chain couples TRBV11-2 to TRBJ1-5; D gene uncertain. CDR3 size: 13 residues. Trimming took off 2 bases at V and 5 bases at J, with 7 bases between the two ends. CDR1 is SGHAT and CDR2 is FQNNGV in the germline V gene. This chain's CDR3 is CASSLNLDQPQHL. The DNA of the CDR3 is TGTGCCAGCAGCTTAAACTTAGATCAGCCCCAGCATCTT.

This clonotype was counted ten times or more. The J gene is TRBJ2-3, the V gene TRBV7-2; unclear D gene. This CDR3 has 13 amino acids. The germline V gene encodes CDR1 SGHTA and CDR2 FQGNSA. Trimming pared 1 base from V and 3 bases from J, leaving 5 bases between. CDR3 loop: CASSLGDTDTQYF. CDR3 in DNA: TGTGCCAGCAGCTTAGGAGATACAGATACGCAGTATTTT.

There are many counts of this clonotype. This chain links TRBV19 with TRBJ1-1, with D unresolved. The ends were cut back, 3 bases at V and 0 bases at J, with 5 bases in the middle. CDR1 is LNHDA and CDR2 is SQIVND in the germline V gene (reference sequence). This CDR3 has 13 amino acids. This chain's CDR3 is CASSMWMNTEAFF. For the CDR3, the DNA is TGTGCCAGTAGTATGTGGATGAACACTGAAGCTTTCTTT.

The chain couples TRBV11-2 to TRBJ2-3, with D possibly TRBD2 on 6 matching bases. The CDR3 spans 16 residues. The germline gives CDR1 SGHAT, CDR2 FQNNGV. Trimming took off 5 bases at V and 5 bases at J, with 20 bases between the two ends. This CDR3 is CASSPRLGGELDTQYF. In DNA, the CDR3 is TGTGCCAGCAGCCCCAGACTAGGAGGGGAATTAGATACGCAGTATTTT.

To note about this clonotype: Since the CDR3 does not end with the conserved phenylalanine or tryptophan, this likely comes from a read error. The chain recombines TRBV10-2 with TRBJ2-3; D ambiguous. V gave up 7 bases and J gave up 0 bases, with 14 bases separating them. Germline CDR1 and CDR2: WSHSY and SAAADI. The CDR3 loop spans 15 amino acids. The CDR3 DNA is TGCGCCAGCACGCCCACCAGCGTTAGCACAGATACGCAGTATTCT. As protein: CASTPTSVSTDTQYS.

Concerning this clonotype: A clone one base away is much larger, so this may be a read error. The chain recombines TRBV2 with TRBJ1-4; no firm D call. Per germline, CDR1 SNHLY and CDR2 FYNNEI. V was trimmed by 7 bases and J by 3 bases, leaving 12 bases between them. The CDR3 spans 14 residues. CDR3 bases: TGTGCCAGCATTATGGAAAGTTCTAATGAAAAACTGTTTTTT. It is translated as CASIMESSNEKLFF.

This clonotype showed up many times. This sequence joins TRBV7-8 and TRBJ2-5; 7 nucleotides match TRBD1. The V and J ends lost 4 bases and 7 bases, in that order; junction bases with no gene match: 18. The CDR3 sequence is 17 residues long. Germline-derived CDR1 and CDR2 are SGHVS and FQNEAQ. The CDR3 sequence: CASSSTPGQPSGLTQYF. In nucleotides, the CDR3 is TGTGCCAGCAGCTCGACCCCGGGACAGCCATCAGGATTGACCCAGTACTTC.

The chain is built from TRBV11-2 and TRBJ1-3; no reliable D call. The CDR3 is 17 residues long. Trimming left V 0 bases short and J 0 bases short, with 12 bases between. Germline V gene data show CDR1 as SGHAT and CDR2 as FQNNGV. The CDR3, as DNA: TGTGCCAGCAGCTTAGAAGGCGGGCGGAGCTCTGGAAACACCATATATTTT. This gives the protein CASSLEGGRSSGNTIYF.

This clonotype was recorded at least ten times. Here the CDR3 reads CASSYWGLAGAGEQYF. CDR3 bases: TGTGCCAGCAGTTACTGGGGACTAGCGGGAGCGGGGGAGCAGTACTTC. This chain connects TRBV6-6 to TRBJ2-7, with TRBD2 matching over 14 bases. Germline V gene data show CDR1 as MNHNY and CDR2 as SVGAGI (reference sequence). The CDR3 extends over 16 amino acids. V dropped 1 base and J dropped 7; count of bases not matched to a gene: 6.

This clonotype was detected many times. A read error may produce the germline difference seen at one junction end. The rearrangement joins TRBV10-2 to TRBJ2-5; tentatively, D is TRBD2 (6 bases). Looked up from germline, CDR1 is WSHSY and CDR2 is SAAADI. This CDR3 contains 13 residues. CDR3 region: CASRELARETQYF. The CDR3, as DNA: TGCGCCAGCCGTGAACTAGCAAGGGAGACCCAGTACTTC.

This rearrangement joins TRBV11-2 to TRBJ2-3; the match to TRBD1 covers 7 bases. CDR1 and CDR2 (germline): SGHAT, FQNNGV. This CDR3 is 15 amino acids long. The junction had 8 bases not matched to a gene; V was cut back by 7 bases and J by 1 base. The CDR3 region is CASTIRGSGTDTQYF. The CDR3 coding sequence is TGTGCCAGCACTATCAGGGGGAGTGGCACAGATACGCAGTATTTT.

This clonotype was recorded many times. The V call is TRBV10-3, the J call TRBJ1-2; 8 nucleotides align to TRBD1. Per the germline V gene, CDR1 is ENHRY and CDR2 is SYGVKD. Germline trimming cut 5 bases from V and 6 bases from J; bases unmatched to any gene: 8. The CDR3 contains 14 residues. DNA for the CDR3: TGTGCCATCAGTACAAATCAGGGGGCAAATGGCTACACCTTC. It translates to CAISTNQGANGYTF.

This clonotype was observed a few times. The V gene is TRBV4-2, the J gene TRBJ2-3, with TRBD2 matching 12 bases. Unmatched junction bases numbered 7, after V lost 2 bases and J lost 1 base. The CDR3 covers 18 residues. CDR1 is LGHNA, CDR2 YNFKEQ, per germline. CDR3 DNA: TGTGCCAGCAGCCAACCCGGGACTAGCGGGTTCGGCACAGATACGCAGTATTTT. Translating it yields CASSQPGTSGFGTDTQYF.

This clonotype was counted ten times or more. The chain couples TRBV28 to TRBJ1-2, with a possible D match to TRBD1 (6 bases). The V gene's germline CDR1 is MDHEN and CDR2 SYDVKM. V was pared by 3 bases and J by 1 base, with 18 bases between. This CDR3 has 17 amino acids. The CDR3 spells CASSFISGQGYNYGYTF. For the CDR3, the DNA is TGTGCCAGCAGTTTCATCTCAGGGCAGGGGTATAACTATGGCTACACCTTC.

This clonotype showed up many times. This clone may be a read error of a much larger clone one base away. The V call is TRBV24-1, the J call TRBJ1-1; D remains unclear. This CDR3 contains 11 residues. The germline CDR1 and CDR2 sequences are KGHDR and SFDVKD. The CDR3, as DNA: TGTGCCACCGGTGATATCCTTGAAGCTTTCTTT. This gives the protein CATGDILEAFF.

This clonotype was seen at least ten times. This sequence joins TRBV28 and TRBJ2-7, with D possibly being TRBD1 (5 bases). Germline V gives CDR1 MDHEN, CDR2 SYDVKM. The CDR3 is 14 amino acids. Deletions cut 4 bases from V and 2 bases from J, with 12 bases between. Here the CDR3 DNA reads TGTGCCAGCAGTTCCAGGGTAGTCGCCTACGAGCAGTACTTC. Amino acid sequence: CASSSRVVAYEQYF.